This T cell receptor beta chain derives from a study of prognosis after radiotherapy for stage I lung cancer. On the study more broadly: Patients received stereotactic body radiotherapy alone, with no concurrent therapy. Regarding the study as a whole: The median unique TCR clone count dropped from about 9,200 to 6,500 after stereotactic body radiation therapy.

The CDR3 runs to 14 residues. CDR1 is SGHRS, CDR2 YFSETQ, per germline. In the case of this clonotype: As yet, its antigen is unknown. A far larger clone is just one base off, so this is likely a read error.

By two-round multiplex PCR, the TCR beta CDR3 was amplified from genomic DNA. The first PCR round targeted every TRBV and TRBJ gene with specific primers. TCRdb itself ran the multiplex PCR reads through MiXCR, one entry per CDR3 protein. Of about 28,000 distinct CDR3 sequences listed, around a third are singletons. The rearrangement joins TRBV5-1 to TRBJ2-1, with D unclear. The J call may be incorrect, as the DNA end agrees better with TRBJ2-5. The material was PBMCs, obtained before or after stereotactic body radiation therapy (not recorded which). This TCR came from a donor at least 50 years old with non-small cell lung cancer. The CDR3 coding sequence is TGCGCCAGCAGGATGGCGCCCCCCATTGAGACCCAGTACTTC. This translates into CASRMAPPIETQYF.